This T cell receptor beta chain is drawn from a study of blood T cell repertoires in COVID-19. The overall study: Acute and convalescent COVID-19 specimens originated in the United States, Italy and Spain. T cells, B-cell-depleted T cells, or PBMCs provided the cDNA or gDNA that served as material.

Patients of the Seattle cohort, enrolled during active infection, were followed longitudinally. Germline loops: CDR1 SNHLY, CDR2 FYNNEI. The CDR3 is 14 amino acids. V was pared by 7 bases and J by 6 bases, with 11 bases of the junction left unmatched. In the original workflow: Reference gene primer amplification yielded estimated nucleated cell counts. Only in-frame clones appear in the TCRdb table, and some are missing; sequencing was by immunoSEQ multiplex PCR. V and J calls and clone size follow that table, whereas D and trimming were derived from the DNA. The data hold about 300,000 clones, with roughly 90% observed a single time. This clone was recorded a few times.

The rearrangement links TRBV2 to TRBJ2-7; TRBD1 matches 8 bases. The TCR originated in a woman between 25 and 40 years old with COVID-19, enrolled during active disease. The source material was peripheral blood. The CDR3 protein is CASMSRTGLSEQYF. The CDR3 nucleotides read TGTGCCAGCATGTCAAGGACAGGGCTAAGCGAGCAGTACTTC.